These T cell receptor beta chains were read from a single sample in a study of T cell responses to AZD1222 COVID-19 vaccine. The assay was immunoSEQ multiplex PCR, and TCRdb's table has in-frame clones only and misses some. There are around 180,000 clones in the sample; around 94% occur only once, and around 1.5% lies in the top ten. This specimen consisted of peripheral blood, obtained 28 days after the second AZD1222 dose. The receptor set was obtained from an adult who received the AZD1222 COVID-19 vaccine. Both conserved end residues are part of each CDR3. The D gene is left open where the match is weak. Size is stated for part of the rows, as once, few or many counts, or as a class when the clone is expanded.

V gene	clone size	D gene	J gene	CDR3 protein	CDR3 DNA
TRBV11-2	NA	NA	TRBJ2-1	CASSLQWTTYNEQFF	TGTGCCAGCAGCTTACAATGGACAACCTACAATGAGCAGTTCTTC
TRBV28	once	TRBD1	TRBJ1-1	CATGHTIQGGLAFF	TGTGCCACCGGGCACACCATACAGGGGGGGTTAGCTTTCTTT
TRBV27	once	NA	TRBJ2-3	CASSLRGTVQRQYF	TGTGCCAGCAGTTTACGGGGTACAGTTCAACGTCAGTATTTT
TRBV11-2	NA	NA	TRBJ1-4	CASSLATNEKLFF	TGTGCCAGCAGCTTAGCTACTAATGAAAAACTGTTTTTT
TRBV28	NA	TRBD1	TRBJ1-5	CASSSDDRGRGNQPQHF	TGTGCCAGCAGCAGCGATGACAGGGGTAGGGGCAATCAGCCCCAGCATTTT
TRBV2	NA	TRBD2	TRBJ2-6	CASRTTSGRPGANVLTF	TGTGCCAGCAGGACGACTAGCGGGAGGCCTGGGGCCAACGTCCTGACTTTC
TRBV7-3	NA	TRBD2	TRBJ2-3	CASSPFRTSIDTQYF	TGTGCCAGCAGCCCCTTCAGGACTAGTATAGATACGCAGTATTTT
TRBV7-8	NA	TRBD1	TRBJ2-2	CASSLGGTGSRELFF	TGTGCCAGCAGCTTAGGAGGGACAGGGAGCCGGGAGCTGTTTTTT
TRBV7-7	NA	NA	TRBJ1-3	CASSPLTEGNTIYF	TGTGCTAGCAGCCCGCTAACGGAGGGAAACACCATATATTTT
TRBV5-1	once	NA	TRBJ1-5	CASSLVGGNQPQHF	TGCGCCAGCAGCTTGGTCGGGGGGAATCAGCCCCAGCATTTT
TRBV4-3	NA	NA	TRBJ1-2	CASSQDARNYGYTF	TGCGCCAGCAGCCAAGATGCGAGGAACTATGGCTACACCTTC
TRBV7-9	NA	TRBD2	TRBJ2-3	CASSLGGTSADTQYF	TGTGCCAGCAGCTTAGGGGGGACTAGCGCAGATACGCAGTATTTT
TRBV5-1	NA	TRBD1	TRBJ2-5	CASSLGTGVTETQYF	TGCGCCAGCAGCTTGGGGACAGGGGTTACAGAGACCCAGTACTTC
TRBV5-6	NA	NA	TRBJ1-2	CASSFLLSQTYTF	TGTGCCAGCAGCTTCCTTCTCAGCCAGACCTACACCTTC
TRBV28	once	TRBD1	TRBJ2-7	CASSKPGQGGYEQYF	TGTGCCAGCAGCAAGCCGGGACAGGGTGGTTACGAGCAGTACTTC
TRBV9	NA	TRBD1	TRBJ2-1	CASRSGTGNEQFF	TGTGCCAGCAGGTCCGGGACAGGCAATGAGCAGTTCTTC
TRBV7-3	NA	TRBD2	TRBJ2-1	CASSLGPTSYEQFF	TGTGCCAGCAGCTTAGGGCCGACTAGCTATGAGCAGTTCTTC
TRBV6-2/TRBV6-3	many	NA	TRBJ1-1	CASSRRENTEAFF	TGTGCCAGCAGTCGCAGGGAGAACACTGAAGCTTTCTTT
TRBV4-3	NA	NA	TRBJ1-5	CASSVQISNQPQHF	TGCGCCAGCAGCGTACAGATTAGCAATCAGCCCCAGCATTTT
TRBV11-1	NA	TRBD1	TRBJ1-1	CASSVRQGAGTEAFF	TGTGCCAGCAGCGTTAGACAGGGGGCAGGGACTGAAGCTTTCTTT
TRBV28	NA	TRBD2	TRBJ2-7	CASSRRAGAKEQYF	TGTGCCAGCAGCCGACGGGCGGGAGCGAAGGAGCAGTACTTC
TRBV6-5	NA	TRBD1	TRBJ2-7	CASSYSMTGTPDEQYF	TGTGCCAGCAGTTACTCGATGACAGGGACCCCTGACGAGCAGTACTTC
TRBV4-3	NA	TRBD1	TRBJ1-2	CASSQDEQGAMANYGYTF	TGCGCCAGCAGCCAAGATGAACAGGGGGCTATGGCTAACTATGGCTACACCTTC
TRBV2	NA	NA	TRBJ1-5	CASRMANQPQHF	TGTGCCAGCAGGATGGCCAATCAGCCCCAGCATTTT
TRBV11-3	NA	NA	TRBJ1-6	CASSFGQLNSPLHF	TGTGCCAGCAGCTTTGGACAGCTAAATTCACCCCTCCACTTT
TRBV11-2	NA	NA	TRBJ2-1	CASSFIRGFNEQFF	TGTGCCAGCAGCTTTATAAGGGGGTTCAATGAGCAGTTCTTC
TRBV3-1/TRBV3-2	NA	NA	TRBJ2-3	CASSPERASDPAQYF	TGTGCCAGCAGCCCCGAGAGGGCCAGCGACCCAGCGCAGTATTTT
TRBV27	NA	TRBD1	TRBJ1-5	CASRPSGGANQPQHF	TGTGCCAGCAGGCCCTCAGGGGGCGCGAATCAGCCCCAGCATTTT
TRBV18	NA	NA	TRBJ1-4	CASSQGVNEKLFF	TGTGCCAGCTCACAAGGGGTAAATGAAAAACTGTTTTTT
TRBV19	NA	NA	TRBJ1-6	CASSGTYRTPLHF	TGTGCCAGTAGTGGGACCTACAGAACACCCCTCCACTTT
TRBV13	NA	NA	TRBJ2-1	CASSPPGLRANEQFF	TGTGCCAGCAGCCCCCCGGGGCTCCGGGCCAATGAGCAGTTCTTC
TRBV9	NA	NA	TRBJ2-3	CASTIGGTDTQYF	TGTGCCAGTACCATAGGGGGCACAGATACGCAGTATTTT
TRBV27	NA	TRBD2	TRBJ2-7	CASTTYGGLAGALNYEQYF	TGTGCCAGCACCACCTATGGGGGGCTAGCGGGAGCCTTAAACTACGAGCAGTACTTC
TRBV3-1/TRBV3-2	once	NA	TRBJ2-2	CASSQAPTGELFF	TGTGCCAGCAGCCAAGCCCCCACCGGGGAGCTGTTTTTT
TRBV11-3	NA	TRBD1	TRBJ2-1	CASAQGTGRSNEQFF	TGTGCCAGCGCCCAAGGGACAGGGCGTAGCAATGAGCAGTTCTTC
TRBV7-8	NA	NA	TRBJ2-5	CASSLDAGRKETQYF	TGTGCCAGCAGCTTAGATGCGGGGAGAAAAGAGACCCAGTACTTC
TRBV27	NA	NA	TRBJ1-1	CASSLSPGSTEAFF	TGTGCCAGCAGTTTATCTCCAGGGAGCACTGAAGCTTTCTTT
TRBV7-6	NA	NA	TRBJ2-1	CASAAGAGSYNEQFF	TGTGCCAGCGCCGCGGGGGCTGGCTCCTACAATGAGCAGTTCTTC
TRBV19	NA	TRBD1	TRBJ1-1	CASSIGDREAFF	TGTGCCAGTAGTATCGGGGACAGAGAAGCTTTCTTT
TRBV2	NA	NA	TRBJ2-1	CASSTSRAGNEQFF	NA
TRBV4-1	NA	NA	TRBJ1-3	CASSQEGTSGNTIYF	TGCGCCAGCAGCCAAGAGGGGACCTCTGGAAACACCATATATTTT
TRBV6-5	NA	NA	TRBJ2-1	CASSYYRELYNEQFF	TGTGCCAGCAGTTACTACCGGGAGTTATACAATGAGCAGTTCTTC
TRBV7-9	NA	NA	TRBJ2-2	CASSLSGELFF	TGTGCCAGCAGCTTAAGCGGGGAGCTGTTTTTT